This T cell receptor beta chain was captured by sequencing in a study of T-cell memory formation after mild COVID-19. Study results and caveats: Day 15 to 85 contracting clones showed balanced CD4/CD8; day 15 to 37 expanders favored CD4+.

The sample holds a few counts of this clonotype. As yet, its antigen is unknown. Germline V gene sequence: CDR1 LGHNA, CDR2 YSLEER. The CDR3 runs to 17 residues. Trimming pared 0 bases from V and 2 bases from J, leaving 16 bases between. Libraries for TCRalpha and TCRbeta carried sample barcodes and unique molecular identifiers via 5'RACE. TCRdb used MiXCR to reprocess the 5' RACE reads, holding one entry per CDR3 protein. The table includes about 49,000 distinct CDR3 sequences, roughly 7% detected once. The sequence was obtained from a man younger than 35 who had mild COVID-19 (a few samples of this study predate the infection). Cell type and time point are not known. The sequenced sample was PBMCs or a T cell subset sorted from them (not recorded which). The chain has TRBV4-3 and TRBJ2-5; D is perhaps TRBD1 or TRBD2 (6 bases each). CDR3: CASSQDGSRGRQETQYF. The DNA of the CDR3 is TGCGCCAGCAGCCAAGATGGATCCCGGGGGCGGCAAGAGACCCAGTACTTC.